Following are 26 T cell receptor beta chains from one sample sequenced in a study of metastatic and nonmetastatic thyroid tumors. Prior to thyroid surgery, none of the patients had received any treatment. TCRdb re-analyzed the PCR reads using MiXCR. The sample holds fewer than 40,000 clones; 20% to 25% are singletons and the top ten take 9.2%. Material for sequencing was blood. These receptors all stem from a female donor with papillary thyroid cancer or a benign thyroid nodule (not recorded which). Some clones in this sample may be carry-over from other donors' samples.

This chain joins TRBV3-1 and TRBJ2-7; 7 bases are shared with TRBD2. Germline CDR1 reads LGHDT; CDR2 reads YNNKEL (reference sequence). Trimming cost V 4 bases and J 3 bases; bases outside gene matches: 9. This CDR3 is built from 15 residues. CDR3 loop: CASSLPGSGIYEQYF. The CDR3 DNA sequence: TGTGCCAGCAGCCTCCCGGGGAGCGGGATCTACGAGCAGTACTTC.

This rearrangement joins TRBV7-2 to TRBJ2-3; D is uncertain. Trimming took off 5 bases at V and 5 bases at J, with 11 bases between the two ends. CDR1 and CDR2 from the germline V gene are SGHTA and FQGNSA. CDR3 length: 13 residues. In DNA form, the CDR3 reads TGTGCCAGCAGCCCTAGGGTGGGAGATACGCAGTATTTT. It yields the protein CASSPRVGDTQYF. The full variable domain, completed using reference TRBV7-2 and TRBJ2-3, is GAGVSQSPSNKVTEKGKDVELRCDPISGHTALYWYRQSLGQGLEFLIYFQGNSAPDKSGLPSDRFSAERTGGSVSTLTIQRTQQEDSAVYLCASSPRVGDTQYFGPGTRLTVL.

This clone was counted ten times or more. The V and J genes are TRBV20-1 and TRBJ1-5; D is unresolved. The germline V and J ends were trimmed by 3 bases and 0 bases, with 6 bases remaining between them. Germline V gene sequence: CDR1 DFQATT, CDR2 SNEGSKA (reference sequence). The CDR3 loop spans 13 amino acids. Written as DNA, the CDR3 is TGCAGTGCTAGTGGGGATAGCAATCAGCCCCAGCATTTT. The encoded protein is CSASGDSNQPQHF.

This clone was picked up many times. The chain carries TRBV7-9 and TRBJ2-5; D is unclear. V dropped 8 bases and J dropped 1 base, with 8 bases sitting between them. The CDR3 sequence is 12 residues long. The V gene's germline CDR1 is SEHNR and CDR2 FQNEAQ (reference sequence). The CDR3 reads CASGRFQETQYF. The CDR3 region has the DNA TGTGCCAGCGGTAGATTCCAAGAGACCCAGTACTTC.

This clone was found a few times. The V call is TRBV6-2 or TRBV6-3, the J call TRBJ2-2; 7 bases are shared with TRBD2. CDR1 and CDR2 from the germline V gene are MNHEY and SVGEGT. The CDR3 runs 17 residues. Unmatched junction bases numbered 13, after V lost 4 bases and J lost 5 bases. The CDR3 here is CASSSPLLAEVTGELFF. In DNA form, the CDR3 reads TGTGCCAGCAGTTCCCCCCTGCTAGCGGAAGTGACCGGGGAGCTGTTTTTT.

This clone is classed as medium-sized (0.01 to 0.1%). The chain employs TRBV6-5 and TRBJ1-1, with TRBD1 matching 7 bases. The CDR3 spans 13 residues. Germline-derived CDR1 and CDR2 are MNHEY and SVGAGI. V was pared by 2 bases and J by 8 bases, with 5 bases of the junction left unmatched. The DNA for the CDR3 is TGTGCCAGCAGTTACGAAGGGACAGCCGAAGCTTTCTTT. Translated, it gives CASSYEGTAEAFF.

This clone was counted only a few times. The chain carries TRBV28 and TRBJ2-3; no definite D call. The CDR3 has 13 residues. Germline values: CDR1 MDHEN, CDR2 SYDVKM. The V end lost 1 base, the J end lost 3 bases, and 5 bases lay between the germline ends. The CDR3 coding sequence is TGTGCCAGCAGTTTATCCAGTACAGATACGCAGTATTTT. This encodes CASSLSSTDTQYF.

This chain uses TRBV9 with TRBJ1-2; tentatively, D is TRBD1 (5 bases). The CDR3 has 16 residues. Trimming left V 4 bases short and J 5 bases short, with 21 bases between. Germline CDR1 SGDLS, CDR2 YYNGEE. The CDR3 DNA is TGTGCCAGCAGCTTAGGGATCCTTGGCCAGGGTTATGGCTACACCTTC. Translated, it gives CASSLGILGQGYGYTF.

A single count supports this clone. A read error may account for a junction end that differs from germline. V gene TRBV5-1 combines with J gene TRBJ2-7; D is uncertain. CDR1 is SGHRS, CDR2 YFSETQ, per germline. The CDR3 has 11 amino acids. DNA for the CDR3: TGCGCCAGCAGCTTAGTTGCCGAGGAGTACTTC. Protein product: CASSLVAEEYF.

At least ten counts were recorded for this clone. V gene TRBV4-3 combines with J gene TRBJ1-6, with D perhaps matching TRBD1 (5 bases). CDR1 LGHNA and CDR2 YSLEER come from the germline V gene. The CDR3 contains 15 residues. Between the trimmed V and J ends, which lost 2 bases and 10 bases, there was a span of 15 bases. The CDR3 region has the DNA TGCGCCAGCAGCCAAAGGAACAGGCAGGAATCACCCCTCCACTTT. This gives the protein CASSQRNRQESPLHF.

In its sample, this clone was seen many times. The V and J genes are TRBV5-1 and TRBJ1-4; unclear D gene. The CDR3 is made up of 15 amino acids. The germline V and J ends were trimmed by 0 bases and 6 bases, with 12 bases remaining between them. Germline V lookup: CDR1 SGHRS, CDR2 YFSETQ. The chain's CDR3 is CASSLGGRRDEKLFF. The DNA of the CDR3 is TGCGCCAGCAGCTTGGGAGGGCGGCGTGATGAAAAACTGTTTTTT.

V gene TRBV12-3 or TRBV12-4 combines with J gene TRBJ2-7; D uncertain. The ends were cut back, 6 bases at V and 6 bases at J, with 21 bases in the middle. The CDR3 extends over 15 amino acids. CDR3 DNA sequence: TGTGCCAGCAGCCGAGACCCAGGAGACTTAGGCGAGCAGTACTTC. Protein sequence: CASSRDPGDLGEQYF.

This clone was seen ten or more times. This chain connects TRBV3-1 to TRBJ1-5, with no clear D. CDR3 length: 15 amino acids. CDR1 and CDR2 (germline): LGHDT, YNNKEL (reference sequence). V gave up 3 bases and J gave up 1 base, with 10 bases separating them. CDR3 nucleotide sequence: TGTGCCAGCAGCCACTATTCGGGAAGCAATCAGCCCCAGCATTTT. It specifies CASSHYSGSNQPQHF.

There are a few counts of this clone. Germline and junction disagree at one end, which may indicate a read error. The chain is built from TRBV5-3 and TRBJ2-3, with D perhaps TRBD1 (5 bases). TRBV5-3 is classed as an ORF, of uncertain function. The CDR3 covers 15 residues. The CDR3 reads CASSLLGAKADTQYF. For the CDR3, the DNA is TGTGCCAGTAGCTTGCTAGGGGCTAAGGCAGATACGCAGTATTTT.

This clone was seen many times. V and J are TRBV7-9 and TRBJ2-1; no reliable D call. Germline V gene lookup returns CDR1 SEHNR and CDR2 FQNEAQ (reference sequence). The length of the CDR3 is 11 residues. Trimming removed 2 bases from V and 9 bases from J, with 5 bases in between. The CDR3 nucleotides read TGTGCCAGCAGCTTATCTAGTGAGCAGTTCTTC. Amino acid sequence: CASSLSSEQFF.

This sequence joins TRBV5-1 and TRBJ2-3, with TRBD1 matching over 10 bases. This CDR3 region has 15 residues. CDR1 and CDR2 from the germline V gene are SGHRS and YFSETQ. Germline trimming cut 6 bases from V and 7 bases from J; bases unmatched to any gene: 11. CDR3 protein: CASTLGQGGTYTQYF. DNA of the CDR3: TGCGCCAGCACCCTAGGACAGGGGGGGACATATACGCAGTATTTT.

Sample share makes this clone medium-sized. The chain joins TRBV28 to TRBJ1-5; D remains ambiguous. CDR1 and CDR2 (germline): MDHEN, SYDVKM. Trimming left V 6 bases short and J 4 bases short, with 10 bases between. This CDR3 has 13 amino acids. The CDR3 coding sequence is TGTGCCAGCAGCCAGTACAAAAATCAGCCCCAGCATTTT. Protein: CASSQYKNQPQHF. Filled out from reference TRBV28 and TRBJ1-5, the complete variable domain reads DVKVTQSSRYLVKRTGEKVFLECVQDMDHENMFWYRQDPGLGLRLIYFSYDVKMKEKGDIPEGYSVSREKKERFSLILESASTNQTSMYLCASSQYKNQPQHFGDGTRLSIL.

This clone was picked up a small number of times. The chain combines TRBV2 with TRBJ2-5; D is tentatively TRBD1 or TRBD2 (5 bases each). CDR1 is SNHLY, CDR2 FYNNEI, per germline. The V end lost 3 bases, the J end lost 5 bases, and 16 bases lay between the germline ends. The CDR3 spans 15 residues. The CDR3 reads CASSDGATGRETQYF. The CDR3 region has the DNA TGTGCCAGCAGTGATGGGGCAACGGGGCGGGAGACCCAGTACTTC.

In this sample, this clone is medium-sized. The rearrangement links TRBV28 to TRBJ2-7; D is perhaps TRBD1 (6 bases). Trimming removed 6 bases from V and 3 bases from J, with 12 bases in between. The CDR3 is made up of 13 amino acids. Per germline, CDR1 MDHEN and CDR2 SYDVKM. This chain's CDR3 is CASRSGQSYEQYF. The CDR3 DNA reads as TGTGCCAGCAGGTCGGGACAAAGCTACGAGCAGTACTTC.

The chain recombines TRBV7-9 with TRBJ2-2; tentative D call: TRBD1 (6 bases). V shed 10 bases and J shed 1 base, with 13 bases lying between them. The length of the CDR3 is 14 residues. The germline gives CDR1 SEHNR, CDR2 FQNEAQ (reference sequence). The CDR3 protein is CATYGTLNTGELFF. The CDR3 DNA reads TGTGCCACTTACGGGACACTGAACACCGGGGAGCTGTTTTTT.

The chain combines TRBV27 with TRBJ2-3, with 8 bases fitting TRBD1. V shed 9 bases, J shed 8 bases, and the junction held 19 bases outside the gene matches. CDR1 and CDR2 from the germline V gene are MNHEY and SMNVEV (reference sequence). The CDR3 runs 16 residues. CDR3 in amino acids: CARRSPGQGPPGTQYF. Written as DNA, the CDR3 is TGTGCCAGAAGATCCCCAGGACAGGGTCCCCCGGGTACGCAGTATTTT.

This clone was detected many times. This chain links TRBV20-1 with TRBJ2-5, with 8 bases matching TRBD1. The V gene's germline CDR1 is DFQATT and CDR2 SNEGSKA (reference sequence). CDR3 length: 15 residues. Unmatched junction bases numbered 8, after V lost 4 bases and J lost 1 base. The CDR3 DNA follows: TGCAGTGCTAAAACCTTACAGGGGGGCCAAGAGACCCAGTACTTC. Encoded protein: CSAKTLQGGQETQYF.

The table lists this clone with many counts. This may arise from a read error, as a much more abundant clone is one base away. Other DNA sequences in this sample translate to the same CDR3. This chain uses TRBV20-1 with TRBJ1-1, with no clear D. This CDR3 spans 10 amino acids. CDR1 and CDR2 (germline): DFQATT, SNEGSKA (reference sequence). The V gene lost 3 bases and the J gene lost 5 bases, with 4 bases spanning the gap. CDR3 loop: CSASDTEAFF. CDR3 DNA sequence: TGCAGTGCTAGTGATACTGAAGCTTTCTTT.

The rearrangement links TRBV4-1 to TRBJ2-1; 12 positions match TRBD2. CDR1 is MGHRA, CDR2 YSYEKL, per germline. This CDR3 contains 17 residues. The ends lost 0 bases at V and 8 bases at J; junction bases unmatched: 8. The CDR3 protein is CASSQETSGSPADEQFF. The CDR3 nucleotides are TGCGCCAGCAGCCAAGAGACTAGCGGGAGCCCTGCGGATGAGCAGTTCTTC.

This clone came up many times. The chain recombines TRBV7-9 with TRBJ2-7; maybe TRBD2 (5 bases). Germline V lookup: CDR1 SEHNR, CDR2 FQNEAQ (reference sequence). V lost 10 bases and J lost 0, with 16 bases in between. The CDR3 runs 14 residues. CDR3 nucleotides: TGTGCCATCGATTTAGCAGAGGGCTCCTACGAGCAGTACTTC. Its translation: CAIDLAEGSYEQYF. The full variable domain, completed using reference TRBV7-9 and TRBJ2-7, is DTGVSQNPRHKITKRGQNVTFRCDPISEHNRLYWYRQTLGQGPEFLTYFQNEAQLEKSRLLSDRFSAERPKGSFSTLEIQRTEQGDSAMYLCAIDLAEGSYEQYFGPGTRLTVT.

This clone was seen a few times. At one of its ends the junction is not consistent with the germline gene, which may arise from a read error. V and J are TRBV12-3 or TRBV12-4 and TRBJ2-1; D gene unclear. This CDR3 spans 13 amino acids. CDR3 amino acids: CVSSPQTCNEQFF. CDR3 DNA sequence: TGTGTCAGCAGCCCCCAGACCTGCAATGAGCAGTTCTTC.